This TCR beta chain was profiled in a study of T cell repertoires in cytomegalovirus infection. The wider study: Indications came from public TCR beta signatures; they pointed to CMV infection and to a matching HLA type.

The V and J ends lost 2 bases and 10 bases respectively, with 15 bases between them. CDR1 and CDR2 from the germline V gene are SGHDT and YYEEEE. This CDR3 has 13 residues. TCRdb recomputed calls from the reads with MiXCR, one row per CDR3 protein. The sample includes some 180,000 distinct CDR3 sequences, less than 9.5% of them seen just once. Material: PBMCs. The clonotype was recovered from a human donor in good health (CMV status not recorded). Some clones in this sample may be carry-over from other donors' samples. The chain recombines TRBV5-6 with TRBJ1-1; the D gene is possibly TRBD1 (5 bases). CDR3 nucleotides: TGTGCCAGCAGCTTATCGATAGGGGAGTCAGCTTTCTTT. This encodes CASSLSIGESAFF.